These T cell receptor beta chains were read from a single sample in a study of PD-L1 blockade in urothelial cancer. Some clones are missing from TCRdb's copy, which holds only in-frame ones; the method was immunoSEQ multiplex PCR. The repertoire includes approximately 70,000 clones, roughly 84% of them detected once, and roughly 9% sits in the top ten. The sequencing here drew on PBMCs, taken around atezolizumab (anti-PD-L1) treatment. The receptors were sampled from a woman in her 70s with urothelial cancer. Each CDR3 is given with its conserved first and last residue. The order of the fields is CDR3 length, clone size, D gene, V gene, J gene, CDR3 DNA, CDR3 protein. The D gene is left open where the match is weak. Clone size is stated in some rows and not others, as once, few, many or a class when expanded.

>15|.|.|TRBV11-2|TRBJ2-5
TGTGCCAGCAGCTTAGGTACAGGAGTTTGGGAGACCCAGTACTTC
CASSLGTGVWETQYF
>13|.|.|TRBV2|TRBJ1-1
TGTGCCAGCAGTCCTCAGGGGATCACTGAAGCTTTCTTT
CASSPQGITEAFF
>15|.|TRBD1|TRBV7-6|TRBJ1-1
TGTGCCAGCAGCAAGGGACAGGGGATGAACACTGAAGCTTTCTTT
CASSKGQGMNTEAFF
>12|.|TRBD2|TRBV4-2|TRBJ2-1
TGTGCCAGCAGCCAAGTAGCGGGGGAGCAGTTCTTC
CASSQVAGEQFF
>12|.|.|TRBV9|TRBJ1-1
TGTGCCAGCAGCGTAAATGAGGCCCTCCCCATTTTT
CASSVNEALPIF
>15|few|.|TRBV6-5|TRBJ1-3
TGTGCCAGCACCGGCGTCGGGGGGCCTGGAAACACCATATATTTT
CASTGVGGPGNTIYF
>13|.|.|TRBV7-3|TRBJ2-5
TGTGCCAGCAGCTTTGACAGCCGAGAGACCCAGTACTTC
CASSFDSRETQYF
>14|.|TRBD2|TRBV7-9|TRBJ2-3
TGTGCCAGCAGCGCGACTAGCCCCACAGATACGCAGTATTTT
CASSATSPTDTQYF
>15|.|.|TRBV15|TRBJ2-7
TGTGCCACCAGCAGAGATTTGGGCAATTCCTACGAGCAGTACTTC
CATSRDLGNSYEQYF
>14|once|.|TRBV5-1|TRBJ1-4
TGCGCCAGCAGCCAAGACAGTCTTAATGAAAAACTGTTTTTT
CASSQDSLNEKLFF
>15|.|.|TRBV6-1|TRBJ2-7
TGTGCCAGCGCGACTCTCGTGGGTAGCTCCTACGAGCAGTACTTC
CASATLVGSSYEQYF
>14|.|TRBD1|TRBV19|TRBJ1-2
TGTGCCAGTCGCGGACAGGGAAGGAGCTATGGCTACACCTTC
CASRGQGRSYGYTF
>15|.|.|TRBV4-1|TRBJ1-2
TGCGCCAGCAGCCAAGAAGAGCGGGGCAACTATGGCTACACCTTC
CASSQEERGNYGYTF
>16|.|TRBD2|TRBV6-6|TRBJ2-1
TGTGCCAGCAGTTTAAAGCGGGAGGGCCGTTTGAATGAGCAGTTCTTC
CASSLKREGRLNEQFF
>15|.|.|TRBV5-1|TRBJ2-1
TGCGCCAGCACCATACACCGGGAACCATACAATGAGCAGTTCTTC
CASTIHREPYNEQFF
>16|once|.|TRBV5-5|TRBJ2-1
TGTGCCAGCAGCTTGAGGAGGTTGCTAGCGAGCGATGAGCAGTTCTTC
CASSLRRLLASDEQFF
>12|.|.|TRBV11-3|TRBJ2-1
TGTGCCAGCAGCTCAAACTACAATGAGCAGTTCTTC
CASSSNYNEQFF
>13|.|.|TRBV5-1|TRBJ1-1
TGCGCCAGCAGCGGGAGGGAGGGGACTGAAGCTTTCTTT
CASSGREGTEAFF
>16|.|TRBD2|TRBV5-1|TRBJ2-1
TGCGCCAGCAGCTTTATAACGGGAGGGCGGCGGAATGAGCAGTTCTTC
CASSFITGGRRNEQFF
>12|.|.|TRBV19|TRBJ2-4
TGTGCCAGTAGTCGGATTCCGGGACTGCAGTACTTC
CASSRIPGLQYF
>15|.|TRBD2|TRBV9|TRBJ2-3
TGTGCCAGCAGCTTTCGGACTAGCGGCACAGATACGCAGTATTTT
CASSFRTSGTDTQYF
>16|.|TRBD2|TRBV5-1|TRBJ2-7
TGCGCCAGCAGCCCCACCGGGACTAGCGGGAGTTTTGCGCAGTACTTC
CASSPTGTSGSFAQYF
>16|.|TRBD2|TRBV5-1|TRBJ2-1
TGCGCCAGCAGCTTGAGTAGCATCGGGGGGTACAATGAGCAGTTCTTC
CASSLSSIGGYNEQFF
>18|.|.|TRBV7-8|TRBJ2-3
TGTGCCAGCAGCTTAGCGCGGGACGGCGGGATTAGCACAGATACGCAGTATTTT
CASSLARDGGISTDTQYF
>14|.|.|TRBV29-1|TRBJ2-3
TGCAGCGACAGAAACATAGCGGAGTCAGATACGCAGTATTTT
CSDRNIAESDTQYF
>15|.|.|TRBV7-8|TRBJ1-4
TGTGCCAGCAGCTTAGTAGGGGTTTTTAATGAAAAACTGTTTTTT
CASSLVGVFNEKLFF
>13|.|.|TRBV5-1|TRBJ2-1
TGCGCCAGCAGCCTGGGGAGGAGCAATGAGCAGTTCTTC
CASSLGRSNEQFF
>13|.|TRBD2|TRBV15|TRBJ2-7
TGTGCCACCAGCAACTCGGGGGGATACGAGCAGTACTTC
CATSNSGGYEQYF
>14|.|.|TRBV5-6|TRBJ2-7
TGTGCCAGCAGCTTCCCCACAGGGACCTACGAGCAGTACTTC
CASSFPTGTYEQYF